This T cell receptor (beta chain) was recorded in a study of technical replicates of blood from a handful of donors. Assay: immunoSEQ multiplex PCR; the TCRdb copy retains only in-frame clones and omits some. The table shows 75,000 to 85,000 clones, with roughly 95% occurring only once. The germline CDR1 and CDR2 sequences are MDHEN and SYDVKM. The CDR3 runs 14 residues. The ends were cut back, 5 bases at V and 6 bases at J, with 16 bases in the middle. Sequencing was performed on T cells isolated from PBMCs. The V and J genes are TRBV28 and TRBJ1-2, with D perhaps TRBD1 (5 bases). This clonotype was obtained from a human donor in good health. The CDR3 DNA follows: TGTGCCAGCAGTCCTGGGGGGGAGGAGAATGGCTACACCTTC. Its translation is CASSPGGEENGYTF.